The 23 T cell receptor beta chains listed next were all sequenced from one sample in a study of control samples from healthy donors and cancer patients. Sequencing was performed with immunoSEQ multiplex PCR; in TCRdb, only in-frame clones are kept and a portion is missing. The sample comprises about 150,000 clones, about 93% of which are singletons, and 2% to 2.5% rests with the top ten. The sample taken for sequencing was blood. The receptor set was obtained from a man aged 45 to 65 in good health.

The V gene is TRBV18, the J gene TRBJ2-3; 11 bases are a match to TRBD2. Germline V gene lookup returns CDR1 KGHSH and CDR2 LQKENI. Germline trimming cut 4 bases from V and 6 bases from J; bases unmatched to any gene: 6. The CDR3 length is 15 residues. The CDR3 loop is CASSLTSGIPDTQYF. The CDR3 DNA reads TGTGCCAGCTCACTGACTAGCGGGATCCCCGATACGCAGTATTTT. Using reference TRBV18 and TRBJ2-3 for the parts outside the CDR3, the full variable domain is NAGVMQNPRHLVRRRGQEARLRCSPMKGHSHVYWYRQLPEEGLKFMVYLQKENIIDESGMPKERFSAEFPKEGPSILRIQQVVRGDSAAYFCASSLTSGIPDTQYFGPGTRLTVL.

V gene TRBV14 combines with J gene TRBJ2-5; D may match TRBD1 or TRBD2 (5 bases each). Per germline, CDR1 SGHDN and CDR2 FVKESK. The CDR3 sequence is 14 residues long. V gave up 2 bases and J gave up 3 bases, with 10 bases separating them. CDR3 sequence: CASSQRRDEETQYF. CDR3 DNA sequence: TGTGCCAGCAGCCAACGCCGGGACGAAGAGACCCAGTACTTC.

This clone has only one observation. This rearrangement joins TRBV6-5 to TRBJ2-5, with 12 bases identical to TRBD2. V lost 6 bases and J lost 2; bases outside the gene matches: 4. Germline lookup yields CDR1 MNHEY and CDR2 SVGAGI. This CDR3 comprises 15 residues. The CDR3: CASSPTSGRQETQYF. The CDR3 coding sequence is TGTGCCAGCAGCCCAACTAGCGGGAGGCAAGAGACCCAGTACTTC.

CDR3 sequence reads: CASSLVQGTDTQYF. The CDR3 nucleotides are TGTGCCAGCAGCTTGGTCCAGGGAACAGATACGCAGTATTTT. This sequence joins TRBV5-6 and TRBJ2-3; tentatively, D is TRBD1 (5 bases). CDR1 is SGHDT and CDR2 is YYEEEE in the germline V gene. The length of the CDR3 is 14 residues. Trimming took 0 bases from V and 3 from J, leaving 8 bases between them.

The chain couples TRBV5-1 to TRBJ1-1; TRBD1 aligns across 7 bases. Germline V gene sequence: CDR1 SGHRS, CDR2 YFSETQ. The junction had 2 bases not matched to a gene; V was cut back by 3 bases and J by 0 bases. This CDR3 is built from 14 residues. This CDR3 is CASSWGQLNTEAFF. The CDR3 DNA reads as TGCGCCAGCAGCTGGGGACAGTTGAACACTGAAGCTTTCTTT. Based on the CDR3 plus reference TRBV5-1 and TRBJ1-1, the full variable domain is KAGVTQTPRYLIKTRGQQVTLSCSPISGHRSVSWYQQTPGQGLQFLFEYFSETQRNKGNFPGRFSGRQFSNSRSEMNVSTLELGDSALYLCASSWGQLNTEAFFGQGTRLTVV.

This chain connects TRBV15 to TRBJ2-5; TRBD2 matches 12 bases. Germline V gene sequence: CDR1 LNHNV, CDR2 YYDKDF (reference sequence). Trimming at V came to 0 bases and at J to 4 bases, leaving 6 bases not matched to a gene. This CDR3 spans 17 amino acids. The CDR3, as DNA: TGTGCCACCAGCAGAGATTTGACTAGCGGGAGTGGAGAGACCCAGTACTTC. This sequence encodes CATSRDLTSGSGETQYF.

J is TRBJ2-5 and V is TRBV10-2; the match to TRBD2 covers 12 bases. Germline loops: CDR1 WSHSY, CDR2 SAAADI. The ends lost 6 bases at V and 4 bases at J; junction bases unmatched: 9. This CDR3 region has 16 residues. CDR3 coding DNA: TGCGCCAGCAGAGACCGACTAGCGGGAGAAGGAGAGACCCAGTACTTC. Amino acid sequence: CASRDRLAGEGETQYF.

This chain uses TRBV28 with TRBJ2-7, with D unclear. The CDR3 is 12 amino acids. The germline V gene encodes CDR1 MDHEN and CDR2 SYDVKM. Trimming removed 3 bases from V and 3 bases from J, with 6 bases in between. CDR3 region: CASSFSNYEQYF. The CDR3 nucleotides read TGTGCCAGCAGTTTTTCCAACTACGAGCAGTACTTC.

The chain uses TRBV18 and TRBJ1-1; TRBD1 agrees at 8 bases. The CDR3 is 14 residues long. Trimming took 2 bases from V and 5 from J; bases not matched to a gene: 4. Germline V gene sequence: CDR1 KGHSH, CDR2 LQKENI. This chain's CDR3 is CASSPAQGATEAFF. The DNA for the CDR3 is TGTGCCAGCTCACCAGCCCAGGGGGCGACTGAAGCTTTCTTT.

The CDR3 DNA reads as TGTGCCAGCAGCTCACCGGGACTAGCGGGGGGGAATGAGCAGTTCTTC. Translation: CASSSPGLAGGNEQFF. The V and J genes are TRBV7-9 and TRBJ2-1; 16 positions agree with TRBD2. With 4 bases clipped from V and 7 bases from J, the junction kept 4 bases outside the gene matches. The CDR3 loop spans 16 amino acids. Looked up from germline, CDR1 is SEHNR and CDR2 is FQNEAQ (reference sequence).

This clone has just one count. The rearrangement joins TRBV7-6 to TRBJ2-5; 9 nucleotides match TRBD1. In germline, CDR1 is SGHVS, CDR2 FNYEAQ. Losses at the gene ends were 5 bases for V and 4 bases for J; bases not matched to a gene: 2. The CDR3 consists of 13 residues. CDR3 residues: CASSQGQGETQYF. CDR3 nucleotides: TGTGCCAGCAGCCAGGGACAGGGAGAGACCCAGTACTTC.

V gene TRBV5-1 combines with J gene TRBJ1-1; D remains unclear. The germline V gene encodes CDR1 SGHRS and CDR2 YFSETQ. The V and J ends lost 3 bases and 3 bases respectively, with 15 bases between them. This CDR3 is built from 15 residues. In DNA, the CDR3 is TGCGCCAGCAGCTACAAGGGCGTCTGGGACACTGAAGCTTTCTTT. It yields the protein CASSYKGVWDTEAFF.

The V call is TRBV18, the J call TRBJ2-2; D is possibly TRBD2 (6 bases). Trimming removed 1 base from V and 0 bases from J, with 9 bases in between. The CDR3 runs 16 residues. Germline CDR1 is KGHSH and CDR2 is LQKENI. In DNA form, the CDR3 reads TGTGCCAGCTCACCACGGGCGGGGCCGAACACCGGGGAGCTGTTTTTT. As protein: CASSPRAGPNTGELFF.

This CDR3 is CASSHGQAETQYF. CDR3 sequence (DNA): TGTGCCAGCAGCCACGGACAGGCGGAGACCCAGTACTTC. This chain connects TRBV5-4 to TRBJ2-5; 7 positions match TRBD1. V gave up 4 bases and J gave up 5 bases; unmatched junction bases: 5. Germline V gene lookup returns CDR1 SGHNT and CDR2 YYREEE (reference sequence). The CDR3 sequence is 13 residues long.

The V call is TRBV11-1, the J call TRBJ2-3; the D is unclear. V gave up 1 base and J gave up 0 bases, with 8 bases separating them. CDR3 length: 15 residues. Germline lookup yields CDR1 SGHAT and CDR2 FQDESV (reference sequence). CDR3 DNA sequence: TGTGCCAGCAGCTTAGTCTACGGTAGCACAGATACGCAGTATTTT. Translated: CASSLVYGSTDTQYF.

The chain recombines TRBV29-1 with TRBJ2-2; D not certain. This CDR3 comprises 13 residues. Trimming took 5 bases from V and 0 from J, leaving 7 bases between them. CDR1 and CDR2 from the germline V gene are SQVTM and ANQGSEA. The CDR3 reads CSVKSSNTGELFF. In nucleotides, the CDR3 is TGCAGCGTTAAAAGCTCGAACACCGGGGAGCTGTTTTTT.

The CDR3 DNA follows: TGCGCCAGCAGCGCCGGACTAGCGGGATTGGAGACCCAGTACTTC. It encodes CASSAGLAGLETQYF. V is TRBV5-1 and J is TRBJ2-5; 12 nucleotides match TRBD2. This CDR3 region has 15 residues. CDR1 is SGHRS, CDR2 YFSETQ, per germline. The J segment lost 5 bases and the V segment lost 4 bases, leaving 6 bases of the junction unmatched.

The CDR3 loop is CASRGEPVYGYTF. DNA of the CDR3: TGTGCCAGCAGGGGAGAGCCCGTCTATGGCTACACCTTC. This chain links TRBV27 with TRBJ1-2; D unresolved. There are 13 residues in the CDR3. Trimming removed 6 bases at V and 4 bases at J, with 12 bases between. The germline V gene has CDR1 MNHEY and CDR2 SMNVEV (reference sequence).

The DNA of the CDR3 is TGTGCCTGGAGAAGGGGTCATACCGGGGAGCTGTTTTTT. This translates into CAWRRGHTGELFF. The genes are TRBV30 and TRBJ2-2, with TRBD1 as a possible D gene (5 bases). Germline V CDR1 and CDR2: GTSNPN, SVGIG (reference sequence). The CDR3 is made up of 13 amino acids. V lost 3 bases, J lost 5 bases, and 10 bases lay in between.

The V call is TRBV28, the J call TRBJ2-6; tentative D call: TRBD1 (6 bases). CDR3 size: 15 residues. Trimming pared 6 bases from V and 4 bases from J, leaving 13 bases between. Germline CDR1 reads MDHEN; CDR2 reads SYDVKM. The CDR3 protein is CASSVTGLGANVLTF. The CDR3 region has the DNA TGTGCCAGCAGCGTTACAGGGTTAGGGGCCAACGTCCTGACTTTC.

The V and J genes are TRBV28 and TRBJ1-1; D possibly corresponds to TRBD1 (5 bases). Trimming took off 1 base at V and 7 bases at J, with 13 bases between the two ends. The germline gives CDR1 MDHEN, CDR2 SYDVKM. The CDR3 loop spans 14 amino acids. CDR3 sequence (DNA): TGTGCCAGCAGTTTATTTCGGGGGAGGGGTGAAGCTTTCTTT. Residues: CASSLFRGRGEAFF.

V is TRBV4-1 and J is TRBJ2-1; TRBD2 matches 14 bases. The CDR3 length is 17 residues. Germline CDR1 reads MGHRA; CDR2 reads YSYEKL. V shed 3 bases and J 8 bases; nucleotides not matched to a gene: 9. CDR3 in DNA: TGCGCCAGCAGCCAGACCGGGACTAGCGGGAGCATGGATGAGCAGTTCTTC. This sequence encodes CASSQTGTSGSMDEQFF.

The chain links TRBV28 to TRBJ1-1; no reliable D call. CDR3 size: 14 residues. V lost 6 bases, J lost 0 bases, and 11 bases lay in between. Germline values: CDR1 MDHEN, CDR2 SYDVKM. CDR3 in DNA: TGTGCCAGCAGGATGGGAGGAATGAACACTGAAGCTTTCTTT. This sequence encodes CASRMGGMNTEAFF.